This passage covers 5 T cell receptor beta chains from one sample sequenced in a study of T cells after yellow fever vaccination. TCRdb reprocessed the 5' RACE reads with MiXCR, giving one entry per CDR3 protein. The table has 250,000 to 400,000 distinct CDR3 sequences, around 4.5% seen once. The starting material was PBMCs, obtained 15 days after the yellow fever booster vaccination. The receptors come from a man aged 18 to 29 who received the YFV17D yellow fever vaccine.

This clonotype was picked up many times. V usage is TRBV20-1 and J usage is TRBJ2-3; possibly TRBD2 for D (6 bases). V was pared by 3 bases and J by 0 bases, with 10 bases between. This CDR3 has 14 residues. In germline, CDR1 is DFQATT, CDR2 SNEGSKA (reference sequence). The DNA of the CDR3 is TGCAGTGCTAGCGGGGGAGCTAGCACAGATACGCAGTATTTT. Encoded protein: CSASGGASTDTQYF.

This clonotype was seen repeatedly, ten times or more. The chain is built from TRBV29-1 and TRBJ2-1; D is perhaps TRBD2 (6 bases). V lost 2 bases to trimming and J lost 1 base, with 9 bases between them. The germline gives CDR1 SQVTM, CDR2 ANQGSEA. The CDR3 is made up of 14 amino acids. The CDR3 region has the DNA TGCAGCGTTGAACGGCGGGATTCCTACAATGAGCAGTTCTTC. This encodes CSVERRDSYNEQFF.

The gene calls are TRBV12-3 or TRBV12-4 and TRBJ2-1, with TRBD2 identical over 9 bases. V was clipped by 4 bases and J by 2 bases; unmatched bases: 9. CDR3 length: 17 amino acids. CDR3 in amino acids: CASSSPQRGGAYNEQFF. CDR3 nucleotides: TGTGCCAGCAGTTCGCCCCAACGCGGGGGGGCCTACAATGAGCAGTTCTTC.

Ten or more counts support this clonotype. The chain has TRBV6-5 and TRBJ1-5; perhaps TRBD1 as D (6 bases). The CDR3 extends over 14 amino acids. Germline CDR1 and CDR2: MNHEY and SVGAGI. V was clipped by 6 bases and J by 6 bases, with 15 bases between them. DNA for the CDR3: TGTGCCAGCAGAAATACAGGGAGGGCTCAGCCCCAGCATTTT. Translating gives CASRNTGRAQPQHF.

This clonotype showed up just a few times. The chain combines TRBV7-9 with TRBJ1-3, with no clear D. The CDR3 runs 16 residues. Trimming cost V 3 bases and J 2 bases, with 14 bases left between them. The germline V gene has CDR1 SEHNR and CDR2 FQNEAQ (reference sequence). The CDR3 region has the DNA TGTGCCAGCAGCTTTCGGACGGACTTAACTGGAAACACCATATATTTT. This codes for CASSFRTDLTGNTIYF.